This entry lists 3 T cell receptor beta chains sequenced from one sample in a study of T cell repertoires in Merkel cell carcinoma. Produced via immunoSEQ multiplex PCR; TCRdb's table is partial and in-frame only. The sample shows roughly 14,000 clones, roughly 80% of them seen only once. The sample was tumor tissue. The receptors derive from an adult with Merkel cell carcinoma.

The chain couples TRBV6-1 to TRBJ2-7, with D perhaps TRBD1 (6 bases). The germline gives CDR1 MNHNS, CDR2 SASEGT. The CDR3 is 13 amino acids. V lost 6 bases, J lost 3 bases, and 12 bases lay in between. The CDR3, as DNA: TGTGCCAGCAGACCCGGACAGAGCTACGAGCAGTACTTC. Protein: CASRPGQSYEQYF.

CDR3 nucleotide sequence: TGTGCCAGCAAGGGCTACGAGCAGTACTTC. Amino acids: CASKGYEQYF. The rearrangement uses TRBV25-1 and TRBJ2-7, with D unclear. With 7 bases removed from V and 3 bases from J, the gap between germline ends came to 4 bases. The V gene's germline CDR1 is MGHDK and CDR2 SYGVNS. The CDR3 has 10 residues.

The chain couples TRBV5-1 to TRBJ2-6, with D possibly TRBD2 on 5 matching bases. This CDR3 has 17 amino acids. V shed 2 bases and J shed 0 bases, with 12 bases lying between them. CDR1 is SGHRS and CDR2 is YFSETQ in the germline V gene. CDR3 in amino acids: CASSFDTGTSGANVLTF. CDR3 sequence (DNA): TGCGCCAGCAGCTTCGATACGGGAACCTCTGGGGCCAACGTCCTGACTTTC.